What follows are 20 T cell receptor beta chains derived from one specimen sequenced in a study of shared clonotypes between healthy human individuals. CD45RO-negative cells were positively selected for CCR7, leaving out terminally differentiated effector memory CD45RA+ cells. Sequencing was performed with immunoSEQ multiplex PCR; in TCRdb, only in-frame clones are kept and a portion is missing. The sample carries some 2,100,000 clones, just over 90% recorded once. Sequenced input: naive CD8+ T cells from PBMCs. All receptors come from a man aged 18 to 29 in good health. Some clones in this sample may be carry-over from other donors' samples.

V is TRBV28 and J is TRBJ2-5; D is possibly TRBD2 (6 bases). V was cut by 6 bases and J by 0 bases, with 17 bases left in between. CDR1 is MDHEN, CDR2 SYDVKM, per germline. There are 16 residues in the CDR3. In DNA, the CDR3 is TGTGCCAGCAGACGACTCCGGGACTGGAACCAAGAGACCCAGTACTTC. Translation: CASRRLRDWNQETQYF.

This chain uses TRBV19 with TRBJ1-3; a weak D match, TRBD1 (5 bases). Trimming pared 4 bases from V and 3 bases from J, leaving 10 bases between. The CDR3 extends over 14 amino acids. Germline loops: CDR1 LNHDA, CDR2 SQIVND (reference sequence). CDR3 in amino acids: CASSKRGFGNTIYF. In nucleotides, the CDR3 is TGTGCCAGTAGTAAAAGGGGCTTTGGAAACACCATATATTTT.

Here the CDR3 DNA reads TGTGCCACCAGCAGAGACAGGGGTTTAGGCAAAAACATTCAGTACTTC. It is translated as CATSRDRGLGKNIQYF. The chain combines TRBV15 with TRBJ2-4; TRBD1 might be the D (6 bases). Trimming pared 0 bases from V and 3 bases from J, leaving 12 bases between. From germline, CDR1 is LNHNV and CDR2 YYDKDF (reference sequence). This CDR3 contains 16 residues.

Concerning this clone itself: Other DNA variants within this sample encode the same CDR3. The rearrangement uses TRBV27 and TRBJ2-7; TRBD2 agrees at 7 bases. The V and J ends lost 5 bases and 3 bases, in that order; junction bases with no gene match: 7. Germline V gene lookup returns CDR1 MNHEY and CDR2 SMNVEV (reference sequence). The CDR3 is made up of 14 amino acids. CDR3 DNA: TGTGCCAGCAGTCTCCGACTAGCCGTCTACGAGCAGTACTTC. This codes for CASSLRLAVYEQYF.

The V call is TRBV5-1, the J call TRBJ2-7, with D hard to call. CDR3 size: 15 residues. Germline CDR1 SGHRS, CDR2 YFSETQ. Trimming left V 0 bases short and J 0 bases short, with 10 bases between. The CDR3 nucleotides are TGCGCCAGCAGCTTGGAGTCCGATTTCTCCTACGAGCAGTACTTC. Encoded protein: CASSLESDFSYEQYF.

The CDR3, as DNA: TGTGCCAGCGCACGACATAGCTCCTACGAGCAGTACTTC. The encoded protein is CASARHSSYEQYF. The chain is built from TRBV28 and TRBJ2-7; D gene unclear. Trimming shortened V by 8 bases and J by 0 bases, and 11 bases separated the two germline ends. This CDR3 spans 13 amino acids. Looked up from germline, CDR1 is MDHEN and CDR2 is SYDVKM. The full variable domain, with the rest looked up from reference TRBV28 and TRBJ2-7, is DVKVTQSSRYLVKRTGEKVFLECVQDMDHENMFWYRQDPGLGLRLIYFSYDVKMKEKGDIPEGYSVSREKKERFSLILESASTNQTSMYLCASARHSSYEQYFGPGTRLTVT.

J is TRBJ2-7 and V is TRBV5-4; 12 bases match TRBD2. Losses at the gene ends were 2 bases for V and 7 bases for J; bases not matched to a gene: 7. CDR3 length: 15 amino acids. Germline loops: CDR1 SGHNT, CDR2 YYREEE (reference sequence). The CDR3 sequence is CASSFLAGGPGEQYF. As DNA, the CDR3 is TGTGCCAGCAGCTTCCTAGCGGGAGGGCCGGGGGAGCAGTACTTC.

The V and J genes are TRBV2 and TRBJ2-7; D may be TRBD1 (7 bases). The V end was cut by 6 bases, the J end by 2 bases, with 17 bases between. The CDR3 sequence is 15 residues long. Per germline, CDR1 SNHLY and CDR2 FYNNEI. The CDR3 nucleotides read TGTGCCAGCAGGCCCCCAGGGGGGTTACCCTACGAGCAGTACTTC. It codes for CASRPPGGLPYEQYF.

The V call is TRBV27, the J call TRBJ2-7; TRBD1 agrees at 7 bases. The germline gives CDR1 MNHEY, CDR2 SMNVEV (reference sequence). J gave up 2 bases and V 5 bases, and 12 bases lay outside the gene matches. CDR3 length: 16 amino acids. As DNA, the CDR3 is TGTGCCAGCAGTGACCTCTGGACAGGAAGGGCCTACGAGCAGTACTTC. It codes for CASSDLWTGRAYEQYF.

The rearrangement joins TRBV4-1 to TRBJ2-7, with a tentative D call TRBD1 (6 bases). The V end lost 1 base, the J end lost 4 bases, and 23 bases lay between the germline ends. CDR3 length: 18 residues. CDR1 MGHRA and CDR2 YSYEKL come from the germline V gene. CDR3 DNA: TGCGCCAGCAGCCAAGGACATTTAGGGGGTCGTTTAGGGTACGAGCAGTACTTC. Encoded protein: CASSQGHLGGRLGYEQYF.

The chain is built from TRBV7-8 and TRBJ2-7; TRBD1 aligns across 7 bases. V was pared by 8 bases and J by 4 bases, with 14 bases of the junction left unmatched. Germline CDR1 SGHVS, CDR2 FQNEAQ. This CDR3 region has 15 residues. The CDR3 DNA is TGTGCCAGCCTCAGCCCCATACAGGGGAAATACGAGCAGTACTTC. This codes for CASLSPIQGKYEQYF.

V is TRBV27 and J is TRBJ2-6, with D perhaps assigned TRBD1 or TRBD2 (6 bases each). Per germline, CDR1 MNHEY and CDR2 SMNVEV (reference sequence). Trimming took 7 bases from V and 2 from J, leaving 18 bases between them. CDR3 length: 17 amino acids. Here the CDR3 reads CASTFTARGAGANVLTF. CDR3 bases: TGTGCCAGCACCTTCACTGCAAGGGGGGCTGGGGCCAACGTCCTGACTTTC. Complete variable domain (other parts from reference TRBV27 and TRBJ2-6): EAQVTQNPRYLITVTGKKLTVTCSQNMNHEYMSWYRQDPGLGLRQIYYSMNVEVTDKGDVPEGYKVSRKEKRNFPLILESPSPNQTSLYFCASTFTARGAGANVLTFGAGSRLTVL.

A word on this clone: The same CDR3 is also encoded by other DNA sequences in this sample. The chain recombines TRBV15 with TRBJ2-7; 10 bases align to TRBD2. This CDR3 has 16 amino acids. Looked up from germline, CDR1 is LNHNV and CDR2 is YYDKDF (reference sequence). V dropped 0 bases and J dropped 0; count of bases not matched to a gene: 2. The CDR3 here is CATSRDLAGASYEQYF. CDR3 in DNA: TGTGCCACCAGCAGAGACCTAGCGGGAGCCTCCTACGAGCAGTACTTC. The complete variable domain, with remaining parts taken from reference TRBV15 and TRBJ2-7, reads DAMVIQNPRYQVTQFGKPVTLSCSQTLNHNVMYWYQQKSSQAPKLLFHYYDKDFNNEADTPDNFQSRRPNTSFCFLDIRSPGLGDTAMYLCATSRDLAGASYEQYFGPGTRLTVT.

The CDR3 sequence is CASSWEGGREQYF. The CDR3 DNA reads TGCGCCAGCAGCTGGGAGGGGGGCCGCGAGCAGTACTTC. The chain is built from TRBV5-1 and TRBJ2-7, with D possibly matching TRBD2 (7 bases). CDR1 and CDR2 from the germline V gene are SGHRS and YFSETQ. With 3 bases removed from V and 6 bases from J, the gap between germline ends came to 13 bases. The CDR3 has 13 residues.

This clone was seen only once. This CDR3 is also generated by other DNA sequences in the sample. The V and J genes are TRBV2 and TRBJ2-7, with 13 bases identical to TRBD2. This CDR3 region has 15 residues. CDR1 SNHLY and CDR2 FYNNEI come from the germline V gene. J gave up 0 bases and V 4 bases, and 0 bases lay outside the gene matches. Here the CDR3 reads CASSGLAGGSYEQYF. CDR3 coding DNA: TGTGCCAGCAGTGGACTAGCGGGAGGCTCCTACGAGCAGTACTTC.

CDR3 amino acids: CASSLGTGYGETQYF. The CDR3, as DNA: TGTGCCAGCAGCCTTGGGACAGGGTATGGGGAGACCCAGTACTTC. V is TRBV14 and J is TRBJ2-5; 9 bases are a match to TRBD1. J lost 5 bases, V lost 4 bases, and 8 bases had no gene match. This CDR3 spans 15 amino acids. Germline assignment: CDR1 SGHDN and CDR2 FVKESK.

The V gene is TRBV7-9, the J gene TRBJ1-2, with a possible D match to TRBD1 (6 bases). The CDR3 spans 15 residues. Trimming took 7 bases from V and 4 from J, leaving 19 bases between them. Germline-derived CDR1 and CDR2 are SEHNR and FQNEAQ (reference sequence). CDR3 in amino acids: CASTNEQGTIYGYTF. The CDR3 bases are TGTGCCAGCACCAACGAACAAGGGACAATCTATGGCTACACCTTC.

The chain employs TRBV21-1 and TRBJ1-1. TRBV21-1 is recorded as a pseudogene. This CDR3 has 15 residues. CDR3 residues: CASSKPGRQNTEAFF. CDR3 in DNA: TGTGCCAGCAGCAAACCCGGACGGCAGAACACTGAAGCTTTCTTT.

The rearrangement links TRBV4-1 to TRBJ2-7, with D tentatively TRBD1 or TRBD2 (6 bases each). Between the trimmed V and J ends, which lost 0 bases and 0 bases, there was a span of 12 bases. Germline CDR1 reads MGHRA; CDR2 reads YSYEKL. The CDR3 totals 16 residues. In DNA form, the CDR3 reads TGCGCCAGCAGCCAAGAACATAGGGGGGTCTCCTACGAGCAGTACTTC. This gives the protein CASSQEHRGVSYEQYF.

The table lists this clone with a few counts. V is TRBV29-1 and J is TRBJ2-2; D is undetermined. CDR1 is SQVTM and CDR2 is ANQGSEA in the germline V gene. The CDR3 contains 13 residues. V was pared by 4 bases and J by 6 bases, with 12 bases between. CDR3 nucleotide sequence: TGCAGCGTTGTGTGGGCCCCACCCGGGGAGCTGTTTTTT. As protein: CSVVWAPPGELFF.